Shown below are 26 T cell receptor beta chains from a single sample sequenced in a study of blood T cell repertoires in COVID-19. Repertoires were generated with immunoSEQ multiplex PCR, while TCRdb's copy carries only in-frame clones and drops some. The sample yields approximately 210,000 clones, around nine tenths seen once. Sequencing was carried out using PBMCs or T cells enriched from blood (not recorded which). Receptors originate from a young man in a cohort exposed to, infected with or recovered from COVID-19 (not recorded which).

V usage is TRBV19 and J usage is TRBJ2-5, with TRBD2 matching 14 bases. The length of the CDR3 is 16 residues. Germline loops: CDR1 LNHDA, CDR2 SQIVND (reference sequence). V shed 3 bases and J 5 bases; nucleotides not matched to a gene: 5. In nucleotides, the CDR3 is TGTGCCAGTAGTATTAAGGGACTAGCGGGAGCGGAGACCCAGTACTTC. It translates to CASSIKGLAGAETQYF.

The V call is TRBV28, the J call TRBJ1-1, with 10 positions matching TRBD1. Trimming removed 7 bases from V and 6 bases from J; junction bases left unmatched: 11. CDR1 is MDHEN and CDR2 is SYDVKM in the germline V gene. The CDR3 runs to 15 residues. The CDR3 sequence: CASTTLRDRGPEAFF. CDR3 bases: TGTGCCAGCACCACCCTCCGGGACAGGGGACCTGAAGCTTTCTTT.

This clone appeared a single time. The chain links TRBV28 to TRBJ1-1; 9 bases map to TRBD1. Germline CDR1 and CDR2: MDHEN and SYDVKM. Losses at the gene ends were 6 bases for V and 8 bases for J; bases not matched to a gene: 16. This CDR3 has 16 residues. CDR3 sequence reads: CASSPLGGTGNEEAFF. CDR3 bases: TGTGCCAGCAGCCCACTCGGTGGGACAGGGAATGAGGAAGCTTTCTTT.

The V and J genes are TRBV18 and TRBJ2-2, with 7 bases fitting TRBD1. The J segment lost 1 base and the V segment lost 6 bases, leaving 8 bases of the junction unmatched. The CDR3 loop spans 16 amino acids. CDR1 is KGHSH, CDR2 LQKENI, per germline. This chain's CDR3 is CASSPTTGLNTGELFF. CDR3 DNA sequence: TGTGCCAGCTCTCCAACGACAGGGCTGAACACCGGGGAGCTGTTTTTT.

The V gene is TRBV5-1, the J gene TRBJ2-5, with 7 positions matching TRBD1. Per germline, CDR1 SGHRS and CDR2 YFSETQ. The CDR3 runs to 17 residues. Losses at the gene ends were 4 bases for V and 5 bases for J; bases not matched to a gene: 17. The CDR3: CASSVTQGTWLLETQYF. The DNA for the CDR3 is TGCGCCAGCAGCGTAACACAGGGGACGTGGCTATTGGAGACCCAGTACTTC.

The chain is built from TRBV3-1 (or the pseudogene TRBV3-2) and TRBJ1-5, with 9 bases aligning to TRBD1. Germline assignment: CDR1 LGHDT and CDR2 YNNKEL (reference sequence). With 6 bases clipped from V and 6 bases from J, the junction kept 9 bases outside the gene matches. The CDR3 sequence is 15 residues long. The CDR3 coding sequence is TGTGCCAGCAGTCAGGACAGGGGTTATACTCAGCCCCAGCATTTT. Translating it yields CASSQDRGYTQPQHF.

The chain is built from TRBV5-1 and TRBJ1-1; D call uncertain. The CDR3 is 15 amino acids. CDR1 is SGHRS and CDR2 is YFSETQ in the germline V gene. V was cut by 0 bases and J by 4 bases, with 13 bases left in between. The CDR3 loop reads CASSLANQARTEAFF. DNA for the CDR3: TGCGCCAGCAGCTTGGCCAACCAAGCTCGCACTGAAGCTTTCTTT.

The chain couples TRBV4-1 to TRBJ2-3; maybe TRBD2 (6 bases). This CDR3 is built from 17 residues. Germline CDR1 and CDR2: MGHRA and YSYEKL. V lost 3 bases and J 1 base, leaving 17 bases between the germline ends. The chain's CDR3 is CASSHLYPSDRTDTQYF. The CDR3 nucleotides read TGCGCCAGCAGCCACCTATATCCTAGCGACCGCACAGATACGCAGTATTTT.

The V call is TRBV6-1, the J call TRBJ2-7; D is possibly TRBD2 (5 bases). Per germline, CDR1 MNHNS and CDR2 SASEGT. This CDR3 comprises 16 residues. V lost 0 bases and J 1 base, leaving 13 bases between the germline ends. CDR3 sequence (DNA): TGTGCCAGCAGTGAAGCGCGCGGGTCCTCTTCCTACGAGCAGTACTTC. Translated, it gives CASSEARGSSSYEQYF.

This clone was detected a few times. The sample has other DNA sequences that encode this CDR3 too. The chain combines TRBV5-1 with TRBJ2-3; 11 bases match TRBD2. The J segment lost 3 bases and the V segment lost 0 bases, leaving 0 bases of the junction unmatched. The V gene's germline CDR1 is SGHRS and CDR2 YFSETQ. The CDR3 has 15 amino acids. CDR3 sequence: CASSLGLAGTDTQYF. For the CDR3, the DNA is TGCGCCAGCAGCTTGGGACTAGCGGGGACAGATACGCAGTATTTT.

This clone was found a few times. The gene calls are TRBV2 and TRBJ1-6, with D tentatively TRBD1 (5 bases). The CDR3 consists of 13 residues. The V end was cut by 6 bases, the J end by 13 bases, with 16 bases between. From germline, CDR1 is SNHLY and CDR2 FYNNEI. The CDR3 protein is CASRSDSPSPLHF. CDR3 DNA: TGTGCCAGCAGGAGCGACAGCCCAAGTCCCCTCCACTTT.

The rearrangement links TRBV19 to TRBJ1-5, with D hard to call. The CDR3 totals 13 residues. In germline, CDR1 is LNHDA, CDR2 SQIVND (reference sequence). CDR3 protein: CGSSTYSNQPQHF. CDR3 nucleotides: TGTGGTTCAAGCACCTATAGCAATCAGCCCCAGCATTTT.

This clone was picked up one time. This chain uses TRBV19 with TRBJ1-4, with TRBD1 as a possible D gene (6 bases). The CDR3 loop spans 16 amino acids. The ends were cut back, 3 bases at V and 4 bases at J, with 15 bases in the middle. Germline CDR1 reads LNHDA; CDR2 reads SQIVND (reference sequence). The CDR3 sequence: CASSIGWRGGNEKLFF. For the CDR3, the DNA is TGTGCCAGTAGTATTGGTTGGAGGGGGGGTAATGAAAAACTGTTTTTT.

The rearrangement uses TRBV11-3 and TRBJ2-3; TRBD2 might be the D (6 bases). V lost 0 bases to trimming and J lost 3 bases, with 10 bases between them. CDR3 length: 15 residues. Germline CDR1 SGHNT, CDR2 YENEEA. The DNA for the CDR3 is TGTGCCAGCAGCTTAGATACGGGAGTAACAGATACGCAGTATTTT. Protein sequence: CASSLDTGVTDTQYF.

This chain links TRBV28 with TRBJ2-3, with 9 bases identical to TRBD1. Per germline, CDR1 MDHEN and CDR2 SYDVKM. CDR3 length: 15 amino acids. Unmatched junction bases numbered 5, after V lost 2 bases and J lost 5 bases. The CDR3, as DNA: TGTGCCAGCAGTTTACTGACAGGGGGAGGAGATACGCAGTATTTT. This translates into CASSLLTGGGDTQYF. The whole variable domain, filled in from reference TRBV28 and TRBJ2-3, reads DVKVTQSSRYLVKRTGEKVFLECVQDMDHENMFWYRQDPGLGLRLIYFSYDVKMKEKGDIPEGYSVSREKKERFSLILESASTNQTSMYLCASSLLTGGGDTQYFGPGTRLTVL.

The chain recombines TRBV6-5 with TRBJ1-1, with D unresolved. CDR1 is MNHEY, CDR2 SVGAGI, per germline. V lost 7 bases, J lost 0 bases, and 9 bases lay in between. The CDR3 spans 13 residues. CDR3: CASKRQVNTEAFF. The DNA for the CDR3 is TGTGCCAGCAAACGGCAGGTGAACACTGAAGCTTTCTTT.

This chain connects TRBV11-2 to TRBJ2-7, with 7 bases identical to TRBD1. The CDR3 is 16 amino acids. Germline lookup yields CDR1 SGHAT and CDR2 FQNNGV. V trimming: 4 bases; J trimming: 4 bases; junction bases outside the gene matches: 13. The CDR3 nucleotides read TGTGCCAGCAGCTCAACCGGGACAGCGATAATGTACGAGCAGTACTTC. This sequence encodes CASSSTGTAIMYEQYF.

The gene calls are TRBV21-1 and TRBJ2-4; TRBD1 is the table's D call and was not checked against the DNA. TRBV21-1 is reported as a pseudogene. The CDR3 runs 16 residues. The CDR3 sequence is CASSRRQALAKNIQYF. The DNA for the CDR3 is TGTGCCAGCAGCAGAAGACAGGCCCTAGCCAAAAACATTCAGTACTTC.

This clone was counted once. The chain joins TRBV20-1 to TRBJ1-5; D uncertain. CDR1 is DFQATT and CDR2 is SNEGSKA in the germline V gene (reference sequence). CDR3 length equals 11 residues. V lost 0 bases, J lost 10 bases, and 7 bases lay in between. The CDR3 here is CSARDGSPQHF. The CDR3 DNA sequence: TGCAGTGCTAGAGATGGCAGTCCCCAGCATTTT.

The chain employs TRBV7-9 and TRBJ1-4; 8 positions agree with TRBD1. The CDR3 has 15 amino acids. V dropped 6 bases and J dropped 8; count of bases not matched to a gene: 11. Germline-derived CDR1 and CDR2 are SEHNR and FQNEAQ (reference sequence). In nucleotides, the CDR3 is TGTGCCAGCAGTAGGACAGGGCCAACAGCGGAAAAACTGTTTTTT. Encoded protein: CASSRTGPTAEKLFF. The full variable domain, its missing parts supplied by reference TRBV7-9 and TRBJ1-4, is DTGVSQNPRHKITKRGQNVTFRCDPISEHNRLYWYRQTLGQGPEFLTYFQNEAQLEKSRLLSDRFSAERPKGSFSTLEIQRTEQGDSAMYLCASSRTGPTAEKLFFGSGTQLSVL.

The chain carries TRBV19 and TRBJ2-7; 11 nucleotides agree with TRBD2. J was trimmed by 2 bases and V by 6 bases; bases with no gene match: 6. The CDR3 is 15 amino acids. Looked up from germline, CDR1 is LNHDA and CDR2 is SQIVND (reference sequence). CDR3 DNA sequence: TGTGCCAGTAGACAACTAGCGGGAGCTACCTACGAGCAGTACTTC. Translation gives CASRQLAGATYEQYF.

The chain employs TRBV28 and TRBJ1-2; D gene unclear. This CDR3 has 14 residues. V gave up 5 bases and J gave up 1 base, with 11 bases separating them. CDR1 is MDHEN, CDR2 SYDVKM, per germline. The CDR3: CASSTNLLNYGYTF. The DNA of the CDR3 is TGTGCCAGCAGTACTAACCTACTTAACTATGGCTACACCTTC.

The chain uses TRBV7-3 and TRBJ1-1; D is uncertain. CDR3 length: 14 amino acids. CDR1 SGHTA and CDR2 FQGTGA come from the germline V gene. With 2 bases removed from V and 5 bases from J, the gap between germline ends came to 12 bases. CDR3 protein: CASSLYPSITEAFF. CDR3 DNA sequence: TGTGCCAGCAGCTTATATCCCAGTATTACTGAAGCTTTCTTT. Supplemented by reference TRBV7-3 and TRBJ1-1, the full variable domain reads GAGVSQTPSNKVTEKGKYVELRCDPISGHTALYWYRQSLGQGPEFLIYFQGTGAADDSGLPNDRFFAVRPEGSVSTLKIQRTERGDSAVYLCASSLYPSITEAFFGQGTRLTVV.

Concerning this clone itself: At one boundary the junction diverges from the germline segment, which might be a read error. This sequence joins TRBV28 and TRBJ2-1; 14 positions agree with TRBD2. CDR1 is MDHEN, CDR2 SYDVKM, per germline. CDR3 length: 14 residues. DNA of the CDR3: TGTGCCACCAGTGGGACTAGCGGGAGCAATGAGCAGTTCTTC. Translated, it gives CATSGTSGSNEQFF.

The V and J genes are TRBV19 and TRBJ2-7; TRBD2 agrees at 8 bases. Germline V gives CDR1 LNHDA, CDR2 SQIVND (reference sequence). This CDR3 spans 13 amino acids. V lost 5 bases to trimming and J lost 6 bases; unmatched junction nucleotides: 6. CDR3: CASSPWTSREQYF. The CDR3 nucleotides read TGTGCCAGTAGTCCATGGACTAGCCGCGAGCAGTACTTC.

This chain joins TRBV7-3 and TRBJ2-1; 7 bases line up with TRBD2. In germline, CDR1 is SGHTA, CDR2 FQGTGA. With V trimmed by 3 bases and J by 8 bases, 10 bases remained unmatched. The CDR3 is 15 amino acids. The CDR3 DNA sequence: TGTGCCAGCAGCTTCGGGGGGTCTCTGGTCGATGAGCAGTTCTTC. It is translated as CASSFGGSLVDEQFF.